This T cell receptor (beta chain) derives from a study of blood T cell repertoires in COVID-19. At the level of the study: Samples taken during acute and convalescent COVID-19 were collected in the United States, Italy and Spain.

As handled by the study authors: From reference gene primer amplification, estimates of nucleated cell counts were derived. Here immunoSEQ multiplex PCR was the method, and the copy in TCRdb shows in-frame clones only, minus some. V and J calls and clone size are copied from that table; D and trimming were computed from the DNA. The data show about 230,000 clones, around 89% seen once. Participants, roughly 18 to 90 years old, spanned around 25 US areas. Participants had their cohort set by participant-reported clinical history. This clone was seen once. A read error may account for a junction end that differs from germline. The germline V gene encodes CDR1 MNHEY and CDR2 SVGAGI. The CDR3 has 14 amino acids.

The sequence was collected from a woman in her forties with acute COVID-19. The rearrangement uses TRBV6-5 and TRBJ2-3, with D unresolved. The material sequenced was PBMCs or T cells enriched from blood (not recorded which). CDR3 sequence: CAGSRNGATDTQYF. For the CDR3, the DNA is TGTGCCGGCAGTAGAAACGGAGCCACAGATACGCAGTATTTT.